The rows below give T cell receptor beta chains drawn from one sample of a study of beta chain features in type 1 diabetes. This table comes from immunoSEQ multiplex PCR, and its TCRdb copy is limited to in-frame clones, with some not included. The sample has about 150,000 clones, roughly 11% seen once. Source material: central memory CD4+ T cells from blood. Every receptor here comes from a young man in good health. Both conserved end residues are part of each CDR3. A D gene is named only where the DNA matches it firmly. Size is omitted from some rows. Given values are once, few, many or a class for expanded clones.

d_gene: .
j_gene: TRBJ2-1
abundance: .
v_gene: TRBV4-3
CDR3nt: TGCGCCAGCAGCCCGAGGTCCCCCCCGAGTGAGCAGTTCTTC
CDR3aa: CASSPRSPPSEQFF

d_gene: .
j_gene: TRBJ2-5
abundance: few
v_gene: TRBV4-2
CDR3nt: TGTGCCAGCAGCCAGGGGGGGGGCCGAGAAGAGACCCAGTACTTC
CDR3aa: CASSQGGGREETQYF

d_gene: .
j_gene: TRBJ1-6
abundance: .
v_gene: TRBV30
CDR3nt: TGTGCCTGGAGTGTCATGGGGTCCTATAATTCACCCCTCCACTTT
CDR3aa: CAWSVMGSYNSPLHF

d_gene: .
j_gene: TRBJ2-1
abundance: many
v_gene: TRBV4-2
CDR3nt: TGTGCCAGCAGCCGAACTGGAGGGGGCCGGGGAAAAAATGAGCAGTTCTTC
CDR3aa: CASSRTGGGRGKNEQFF

d_gene: TRBD1
j_gene: TRBJ2-7
abundance: few
v_gene: TRBV29-1
CDR3nt: TGCAGCGTTGCTAGGGGGCTAGGCGAGCAGTACTTC
CDR3aa: CSVARGLGEQYF

d_gene: .
j_gene: TRBJ2-3
abundance: .
v_gene: TRBV6-5
CDR3nt: TGTGCCAGCAGTCCCGTTTTAACTTCAGATACGCAGTATTTT
CDR3aa: CASSPVLTSDTQYF

d_gene: .
j_gene: TRBJ2-3
abundance: few
v_gene: TRBV6-1
CDR3nt: TGTGCCAGCAGTGAAGCATCCGGGATTGGTACAGATACGCAGTATTTT
CDR3aa: CASSEASGIGTDTQYF

d_gene: TRBD1
j_gene: TRBJ2-3
abundance: few
v_gene: TRBV10-2
CDR3nt: TGCGCCAGCAGCATTCAAAGGACAGGGGGCACAGATACGCAGTATTTT
CDR3aa: CASSIQRTGGTDTQYF

d_gene: .
j_gene: TRBJ1-1
abundance: .
v_gene: TRBV4-2
CDR3nt: TGTGCCAGCAGCCAAGATAATGGTAACACTGAAGCTTTCTTT
CDR3aa: CASSQDNGNTEAFF

d_gene: .
j_gene: TRBJ2-1
abundance: .
v_gene: TRBV9
CDR3nt: TGTGCCAGCAGCCAGGGACTTCTAAACTACAATGAGCAGTTCTTC
CDR3aa: CASSQGLLNYNEQFF

d_gene: TRBD1
j_gene: TRBJ2-5
abundance: few
v_gene: TRBV7-2
CDR3nt: TGTGCCAGCAGCCCTCGGACAGGGAGCGGCCAAGAGACCCAGTACTTC
CDR3aa: CASSPRTGSGQETQYF

d_gene: TRBD1
j_gene: TRBJ2-7
abundance: .
v_gene: TRBV9
CDR3nt: TGTGCCAGCAGCGTAGCTCCAGGGGGCGTCTACGAGCAGTACTTC
CDR3aa: CASSVAPGGVYEQYF

d_gene: TRBD2
j_gene: TRBJ2-5
abundance: many
v_gene: TRBV7-9
CDR3nt: TGTGCCAGCAGCTCGACTAGCGGGGGAGAGACCCAGTACTTC
CDR3aa: CASSSTSGGETQYF

d_gene: TRBD2
j_gene: TRBJ2-7
abundance: .
v_gene: TRBV10-3
CDR3nt: TGTGCCATCAGTGAGCGTAGCGGGAAGTACGAGCAGTACTTC
CDR3aa: CAISERSGKYEQYF

d_gene: .
j_gene: TRBJ2-3
abundance: .
v_gene: TRBV15
CDR3nt: TGTGCCACCAGCAGGGCTGACCTCACAGATACGCAGTATTTT
CDR3aa: CATSRADLTDTQYF

d_gene: TRBD1
j_gene: TRBJ2-7
abundance: few
v_gene: TRBV5-1
CDR3nt: TGCGCCAGCAGCTCGGGACAGAATTCCTACGAGCAGTACTTC
CDR3aa: CASSSGQNSYEQYF

d_gene: .
j_gene: TRBJ2-7
abundance: few
v_gene: TRBV7-2
CDR3nt: TGTGCCAGCAGCTTACCGGGGCTCGAGCAGTACTTC
CDR3aa: CASSLPGLEQYF

d_gene: .
j_gene: TRBJ2-7
abundance: .
v_gene: TRBV7-3
CDR3nt: TGTGCCAGCAGCCCGGGGGCGGGGCACTACGAGCAGTACTTC
CDR3aa: CASSPGAGHYEQYF

d_gene: .
j_gene: TRBJ2-7
abundance: .
v_gene: TRBV7-9
CDR3nt: TGTGCCAGCAGCCAAGCGGATTCCTACGAGCAGTACTTC
CDR3aa: CASSQADSYEQYF

d_gene: .
j_gene: TRBJ2-5
abundance: few
v_gene: TRBV10-3
CDR3nt: TGTGCCATCACTGACTCCAAAGAGACCCAGTACTTC
CDR3aa: CAITDSKETQYF

d_gene: TRBD1
j_gene: TRBJ1-6
abundance: few
v_gene: TRBV29-1
CDR3nt: TGCAGCGGGGGAAATGGGACAGGAAATTCACCCCTCCACTTT
CDR3aa: CSGGNGTGNSPLHF

d_gene: .
j_gene: TRBJ1-1
abundance: .
v_gene: TRBV28
CDR3nt: TGTGCCAGCAACATGGGGAACACTGAAGCTTTCTTT
CDR3aa: CASNMGNTEAFF

d_gene: TRBD1
j_gene: TRBJ2-5
abundance: .
v_gene: TRBV2
CDR3nt: TGTGCCAGCAGAAGCGGACAGGGGAGATCCCAAGAGACCCAGTACTTC
CDR3aa: CASRSGQGRSQETQYF

d_gene: .
j_gene: TRBJ2-3
abundance: .
v_gene: TRBV11-3
CDR3nt: TGTGCCAGCAGCGTCGAGACAGATACGCAGTATTTT
CDR3aa: CASSVETDTQYF

d_gene: .
j_gene: TRBJ2-7
abundance: few
v_gene: TRBV15
CDR3nt: TGTGCCACCAGCAGAGAGAGAGGGGGGCCTTACGAGCAGTACTTC
CDR3aa: CATSRERGGPYEQYF

d_gene: .
j_gene: TRBJ2-7
abundance: few
v_gene: TRBV7-2
CDR3nt: TGTGCCAGCAGCTTAAAAGCACACTACGAGCAGTACTTC
CDR3aa: CASSLKAHYEQYF

d_gene: .
j_gene: TRBJ2-7
abundance: few
v_gene: TRBV30
CDR3nt: TGTGCCTGGAGATCCTACGAGCAGTACTTC
CDR3aa: CAWRSYEQYF

d_gene: TRBD1
j_gene: TRBJ2-3
abundance: .
v_gene: TRBV9
CDR3nt: TGTGCCAGCAGCGAGGGACAGGACACAGATACGCAGTATTTT
CDR3aa: CASSEGQDTDTQYF

d_gene: .
j_gene: TRBJ1-2
abundance: .
v_gene: TRBV2
CDR3nt: TGTGCCAGCAGGGAGGACAGAGCCTACTATGGCTACACCTTC
CDR3aa: CASREDRAYYGYTF

d_gene: TRBD2
j_gene: TRBJ2-1
abundance: .
v_gene: TRBV5-4
CDR3nt: TGTGCCAGCAGTTACCGGACTAGCTCCCATGAGCAGTTCTTC
CDR3aa: CASSYRTSSHEQFF

d_gene: .
j_gene: TRBJ1-2
abundance: .
v_gene: TRBV23-1
CDR3nt: TGCGCCAGCAGTCAATCTCTACAGGGAAAGTTATCGCATGTCGGCACCTTC
CDR3aa: CASSQSLQGKLSHVGTF

d_gene: .
j_gene: TRBJ2-7
abundance: .
v_gene: TRBV5-6
CDR3nt: TGTGCCAGCCAGTCTGGAAGCTCCTACGAGCAGTACTTC
CDR3aa: CASQSGSSYEQYF

d_gene: .
j_gene: TRBJ2-3
abundance: few
v_gene: TRBV4-3
CDR3nt: TGCGCCAGCAGCCACCGGGCGTCTGATACGCAGTATTTT
CDR3aa: CASSHRASDTQYF

d_gene: TRBD1
j_gene: TRBJ2-7
abundance: .
v_gene: TRBV4-1
CDR3nt: TGCGCCAGCAGCCAAGGGGGGACAGGGCGCGAGCAGTACTTC
CDR3aa: CASSQGGTGREQYF

d_gene: TRBD1
j_gene: TRBJ1-2
abundance: .
v_gene: TRBV7-8
CDR3nt: TGTGCCAGCAGCCAACAGGGGATCCGTGGCTACACCTTC
CDR3aa: CASSQQGIRGYTF

d_gene: .
j_gene: TRBJ1-3
abundance: .
v_gene: TRBV4-3
CDR3nt: TGCGCCAGCAGCCAAGATTATCCCAGAGACACCATATATTTT
CDR3aa: CASSQDYPRDTIYF

d_gene: TRBD1
j_gene: TRBJ1-4
abundance: few
v_gene: TRBV2
CDR3nt: TGTGCCAGCACCCTGGACAGGGGCAATGAAAAACTGTTTTTT
CDR3aa: CASTLDRGNEKLFF

d_gene: .
j_gene: TRBJ2-3
abundance: .
v_gene: TRBV5-1
CDR3nt: TGCGCCAGCAGCTTGGAGGATGGAGATACGCAGTATTTT
CDR3aa: CASSLEDGDTQYF

d_gene: .
j_gene: TRBJ2-5
abundance: few
v_gene: TRBV27
CDR3nt: TGTGCCAGCAGTGAGGGATATCTAGGGACCCAGTACTTC
CDR3aa: CASSEGYLGTQYF